This T cell receptor beta chain was documented in a study of shared clonotypes between healthy human individuals. Study-wide results and caveats: With four donors compared, about 5% of naive CD4 clonotypes were shared. An effect of sequencing depth on clonotype sharing among donors was expected.

Comments on this clone: Its cognate antigen is unknown.

TCRdb's copy holds only in-frame clones and misses some; the assay was immunoSEQ multiplex PCR. The table lists some 2,000,000 clones, under 97% of them singletons. There are 16 residues in the CDR3. The V and J ends lost 1 base and 0 bases, in that order; junction bases with no gene match: 3. Germline CDR1 SGHVS, CDR2 FQNEAQ. The specimen was naive CD4+ T cells sorted from blood. Subset of the sample: CD45RA+ positively selected. This clonotype was sampled from a man aged 18 to 35 in good health. This rearrangement joins TRBV7-8 to TRBJ1-5; 7 bases map to TRBD1. CDR3 amino acids: CASSLDRGYSNQPQHF. The CDR3 coding sequence is TGTGCCAGCAGCTTAGACAGGGGTTATAGCAATCAGCCCCAGCATTTT.